This TCR beta chain was sequenced for a study of identical twins. Study-level findings and limits: There were fewer insertions in abundant cord blood beta clonotypes, but memory repertoires showed no such pattern. Models, which agreed with sharing between unrelated individuals, nonetheless underestimated the out-of-frame TCR alpha sharing seen in monozygotic twins.

For this clonotype: Its antigen remains unknown.

TCRdb passed the 5' RACE reads through MiXCR, listing each CDR3 protein once. The repertoire holds around 650,000 distinct CDR3 sequences, with 7.1% as singletons. The CDR3 is made up of 15 amino acids. V gave up 2 bases and J gave up 3 bases; unmatched junction bases: 5. Germline CDR1 SEHNR, CDR2 FQNEAQ (reference sequence). The same specimen was also included in a second study, on yellow fever vaccine responses in identical twins.

V usage is TRBV7-9 and J usage is TRBJ1-1, with 8 bases lining up with TRBD1. The sample consisted of PBMCs. The sequence was collected from a woman aged 18 to 35 in good health. CDR3 DNA: TGTGCCAGCAGCTTACAGGGGGCTGGGGACACTGAAGCTTTCTTT. It is translated as CASSLQGAGDTEAFF.